The 5 T cell receptor beta chains below all came from one sample that was sequenced in a study of shared clonotypes between healthy human individuals. Measured with immunoSEQ multiplex PCR; TCRdb has only the in-frame clones, and not every one. The sample has millions of clones; about 93% are singletons. Naivety among CD8 cells was defined by CD45RO negativity and positive CCR7 selection, thereby excluding terminally differentiated effector memory CD45RA+ cells. Input material: naive CD8+ T cells from PBMCs. The receptors come from a man aged 18 to 29 in good health. Some clones in this sample may be carry-over from other donors' samples.

Concerning this clone itself: Other nucleotide sequences from this sample produce the same CDR3. V gene TRBV4-1 combines with J gene TRBJ2-1; D unresolved. The V gene lost 1 base and the J gene lost 5 bases, with 9 bases spanning the gap. This CDR3 has 14 amino acids. CDR1 and CDR2 (germline): MGHRA, YSYEKL. The CDR3: CASSQGRGNNEQFF. CDR3 sequence (DNA): TGCGCCAGCAGCCAAGGACGAGGAAACAATGAGCAGTTCTTC.

The chain links TRBV28 to TRBJ2-7; 10 bases agree with TRBD1. Germline V lookup: CDR1 MDHEN, CDR2 SYDVKM. This CDR3 contains 15 residues. V lost 8 bases to trimming and J lost 3 bases; unmatched junction nucleotides: 10. CDR3 DNA: TGTGCCAGCCGTCGACAGGGGGCAGGGGTCTACGAGCAGTACTTC. It yields the protein CASRRQGAGVYEQYF.

The V gene is TRBV7-7, the J gene TRBJ2-1; D is perhaps TRBD2 (5 bases). Germline V CDR1 and CDR2: SSHAT, FNYEAQ (reference sequence). The length of the CDR3 is 15 residues. V was cut by 1 base and J by 1 base, with 8 bases left in between. The CDR3 DNA reads TGTGCCAGCAGCTTAGGGCTAGCTTCCTACAATGAGCAGTTCTTC. As protein: CASSLGLASYNEQFF.

Worth noting for this clone: Other DNA sequences within the sample encode an identical CDR3. The chain links TRBV19 to TRBJ1-5; D is uncertain. The CDR3 runs 13 residues. The V end was cut by 5 bases, the J end by 4 bases, with 9 bases between. Germline assignment: CDR1 LNHDA and CDR2 SQIVND (reference sequence). CDR3 protein: CASSPLGNQPQHF. The CDR3 DNA reads as TGTGCCAGTAGTCCCCTGGGTAATCAGCCCCAGCATTTT.

The chain recombines TRBV6-5 with TRBJ1-5; possibly TRBD1 for D (5 bases). CDR3 length: 14 amino acids. V lost 2 bases and J 5 bases, leaving 10 bases between the germline ends. CDR1 and CDR2 (germline): MNHEY, SVGAGI. CDR3 nucleotides: TGTGCCAGCAGTTACATGAGGGGCCATCAGCCCCAGCATTTT. Residues: CASSYMRGHQPQHF.